The present T cell receptor beta chain was sequenced within a study of T cell changes during pregnancy in multiple sclerosis. The protocol was immunoSEQ multiplex PCR, while the TCRdb copy is restricted to in-frame clones and leaves out a portion. The table includes under 75,000 clones, about 90% detected once. The sequence derives from a female donor with multiple sclerosis, enrolled in a pregnancy study. Sequencing was performed on peripheral blood, taken in the first trimester of pregnancy.

The CDR3 nucleotides read TGTGCCAGCAGTTCACCGCGACTAGCGGGAATAATTCCCCTTGAGCAGTTCTTC. It codes for CASSSPRLAGIIPLEQFF. The chain couples TRBV27 to TRBJ2-1; TRBD2 aligns across 11 bases. Per the germline V gene, CDR1 is MNHEY and CDR2 is SMNVEV (reference sequence). The V gene end was trimmed by 4 bases and the J gene end by 9 bases; junction bases not matched to a gene: 17. This CDR3 has 18 residues.